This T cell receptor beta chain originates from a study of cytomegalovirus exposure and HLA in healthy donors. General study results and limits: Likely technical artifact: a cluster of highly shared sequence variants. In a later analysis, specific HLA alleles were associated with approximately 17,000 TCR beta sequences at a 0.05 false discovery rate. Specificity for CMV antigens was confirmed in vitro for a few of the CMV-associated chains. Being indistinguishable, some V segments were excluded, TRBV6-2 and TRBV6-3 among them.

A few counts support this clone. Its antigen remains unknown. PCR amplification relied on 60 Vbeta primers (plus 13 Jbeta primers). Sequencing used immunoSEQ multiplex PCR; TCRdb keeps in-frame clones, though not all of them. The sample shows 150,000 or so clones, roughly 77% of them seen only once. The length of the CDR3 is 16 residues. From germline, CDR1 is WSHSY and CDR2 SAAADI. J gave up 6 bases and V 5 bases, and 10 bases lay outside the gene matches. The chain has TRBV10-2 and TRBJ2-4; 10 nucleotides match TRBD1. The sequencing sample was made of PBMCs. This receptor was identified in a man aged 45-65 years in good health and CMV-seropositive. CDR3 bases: TGCGCCAGCAGTCACACGACAGGGGGCGCCGGAAACATTCAGTACTTC. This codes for CASSHTTGGAGNIQYF.